This T cell receptor beta chain came from a study of OX40 agonist ivuxolimab in advanced cancers. Across the study: The drug used for patients, ivuxolimab, was an agonistic anti-OX40 (CD134) antibody. Males comprised roughly four fifths of the group, whose mean age was approximately 61 years (range roughly 20 to 85). Two patients with cutaneous melanoma and one with hepatocellular carcinoma, three in total, showed partial responses. Whole-study findings and limits: Researchers did not establish what antigens the expanded peripheral T cells target.

J was trimmed by 1 base and V by 4 bases; bases with no gene match: 5. The CDR3 spans 16 residues. CDR1 and CDR2 from the germline V gene are MRHNA and SNTAGT. In the case of this clone: Its antigen is not identified.

Repertoires were generated with immunoSEQ multiplex PCR, while TCRdb's copy carries only in-frame clones and drops some. The repertoire includes 20,000 to 25,000 clones, around 84% of them detected once, and roughly a quarter sits in the top ten. The source is an adult with an advanced solid tumor such as melanoma, head and neck, liver or kidney cancer. Sample: CD4+ or CD8+ T cells sorted from blood, taken in a trial of the OX40 agonist ivuxolimab. V is TRBV6-4 and J is TRBJ2-3; 10 nucleotides line up with TRBD2. The DNA of the CDR3 is TGTGCCAGCAGTGCCGGGACTAGCGACGGCACAGATACGCAGTATTTT. This translates into CASSAGTSDGTDTQYF.